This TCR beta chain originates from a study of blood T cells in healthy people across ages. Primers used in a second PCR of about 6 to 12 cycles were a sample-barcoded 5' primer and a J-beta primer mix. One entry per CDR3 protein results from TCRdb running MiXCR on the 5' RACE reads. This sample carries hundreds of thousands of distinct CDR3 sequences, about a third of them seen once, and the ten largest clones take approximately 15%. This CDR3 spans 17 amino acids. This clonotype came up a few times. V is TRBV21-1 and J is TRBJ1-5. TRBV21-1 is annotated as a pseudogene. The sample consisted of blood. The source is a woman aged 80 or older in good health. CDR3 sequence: CASSNLGGRVSNQPQHF. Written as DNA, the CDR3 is TGTGCCAGCAGCAATCTTGGGGGGAGGGTAAGCAATCAGCCCCAGCATTTT.